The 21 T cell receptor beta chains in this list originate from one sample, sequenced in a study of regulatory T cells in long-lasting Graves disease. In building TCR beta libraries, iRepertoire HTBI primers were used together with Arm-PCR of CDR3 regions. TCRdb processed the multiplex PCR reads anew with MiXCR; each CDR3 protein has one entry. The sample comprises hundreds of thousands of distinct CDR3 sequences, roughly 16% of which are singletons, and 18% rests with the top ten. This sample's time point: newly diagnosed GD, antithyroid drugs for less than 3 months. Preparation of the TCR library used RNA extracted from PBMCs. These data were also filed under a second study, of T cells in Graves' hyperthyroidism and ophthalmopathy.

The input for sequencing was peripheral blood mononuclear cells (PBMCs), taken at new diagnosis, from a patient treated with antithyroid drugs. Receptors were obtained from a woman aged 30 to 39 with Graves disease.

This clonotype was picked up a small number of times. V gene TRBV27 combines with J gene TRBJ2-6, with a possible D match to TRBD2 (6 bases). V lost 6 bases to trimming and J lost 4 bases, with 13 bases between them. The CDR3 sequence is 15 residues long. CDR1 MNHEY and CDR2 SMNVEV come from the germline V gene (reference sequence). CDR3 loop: CASRGWGEGANVLTF. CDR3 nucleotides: TGTGCCAGCAGGGGTTGGGGGGAGGGGGCCAACGTCCTGACTTTC.

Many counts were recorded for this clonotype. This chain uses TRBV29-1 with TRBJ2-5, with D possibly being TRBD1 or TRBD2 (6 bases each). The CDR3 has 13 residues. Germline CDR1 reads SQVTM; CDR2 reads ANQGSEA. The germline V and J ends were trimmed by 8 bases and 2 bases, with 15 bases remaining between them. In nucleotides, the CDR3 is TGCAGCAGCGGATCGGGGGCTCAAGAGACCCAGTACTTC. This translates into CSSGSGAQETQYF. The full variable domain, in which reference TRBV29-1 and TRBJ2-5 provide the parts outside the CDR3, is SAVISQKPSRDICQRGTSLTIQCQVDSQVTMMFWYRQQPGQSLTLIATANQGSEATYESGFVIDKFPISRPNLTFSTLTVSNMSPEDSSIYLCSSGSGAQETQYFGPGTRLLVL.

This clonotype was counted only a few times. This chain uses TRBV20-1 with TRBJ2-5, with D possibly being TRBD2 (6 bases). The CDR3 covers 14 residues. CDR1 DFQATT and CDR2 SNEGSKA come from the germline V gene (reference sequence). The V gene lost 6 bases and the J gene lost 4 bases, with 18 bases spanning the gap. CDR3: CSAISLRRGETQYF. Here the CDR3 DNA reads TGCAGTGCAATCAGTTTGCGGAGGGGAGAGACCCAGTACTTC.

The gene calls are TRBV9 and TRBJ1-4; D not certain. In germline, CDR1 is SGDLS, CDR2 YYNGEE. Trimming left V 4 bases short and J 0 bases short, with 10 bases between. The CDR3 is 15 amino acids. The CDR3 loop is CASSLSHATNEKLFF. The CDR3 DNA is TGTGCCAGCAGCCTGAGCCATGCAACTAATGAAAAACTGTTTTTT.

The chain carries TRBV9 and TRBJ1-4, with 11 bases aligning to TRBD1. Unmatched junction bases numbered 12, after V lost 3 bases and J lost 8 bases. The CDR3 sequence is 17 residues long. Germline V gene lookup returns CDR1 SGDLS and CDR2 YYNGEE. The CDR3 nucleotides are TGTGCCAGCAGCGGGGGGGACAGGGGGGACGTGAGAGAAAAACTGTTTTTT. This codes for CASSGGDRGDVREKLFF.

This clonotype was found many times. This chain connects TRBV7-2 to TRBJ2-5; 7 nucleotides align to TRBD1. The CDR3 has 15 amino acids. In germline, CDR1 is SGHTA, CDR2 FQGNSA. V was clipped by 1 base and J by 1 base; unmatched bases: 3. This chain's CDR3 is CASSLVRTGQETQYF. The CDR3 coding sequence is TGTGCCAGCAGCTTAGTTAGGACAGGCCAAGAGACCCAGTACTTC.

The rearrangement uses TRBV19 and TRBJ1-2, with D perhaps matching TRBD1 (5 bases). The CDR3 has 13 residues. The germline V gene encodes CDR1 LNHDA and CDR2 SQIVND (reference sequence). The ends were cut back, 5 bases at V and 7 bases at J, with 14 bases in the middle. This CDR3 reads CASSGDRRLGYTF. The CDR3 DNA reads TGTGCCAGTAGTGGCGACAGACGGCTTGGCTACACCTTC. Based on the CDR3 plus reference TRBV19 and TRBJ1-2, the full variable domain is DGGITQSPKYLFRKEGQNVTLSCEQNLNHDAMYWYRQDPGQGLRLIYYSQIVNDFQKGDIAEGYSVSREKKESFPLTVTSAQKNPTAFYLCASSGDRRLGYTFGSGTRLTVV.

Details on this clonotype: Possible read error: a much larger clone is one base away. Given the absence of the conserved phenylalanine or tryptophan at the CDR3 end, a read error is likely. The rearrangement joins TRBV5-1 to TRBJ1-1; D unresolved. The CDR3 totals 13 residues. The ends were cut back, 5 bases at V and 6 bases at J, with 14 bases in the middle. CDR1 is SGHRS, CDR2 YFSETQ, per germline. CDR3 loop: CASSRWTGSEAFL. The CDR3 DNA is TGCGCCAGCAGTCGGTGGACGGGTTCTGAAGCTTTCCTT.

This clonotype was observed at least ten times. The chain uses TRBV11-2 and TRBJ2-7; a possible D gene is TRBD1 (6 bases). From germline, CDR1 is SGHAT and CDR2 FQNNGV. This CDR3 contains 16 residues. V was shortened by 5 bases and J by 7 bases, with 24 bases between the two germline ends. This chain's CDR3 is CASSPGVQGGRTEQYF. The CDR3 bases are TGTGCCAGCAGCCCAGGGGTACAGGGTGGTAGGACGGAGCAGTACTTC.

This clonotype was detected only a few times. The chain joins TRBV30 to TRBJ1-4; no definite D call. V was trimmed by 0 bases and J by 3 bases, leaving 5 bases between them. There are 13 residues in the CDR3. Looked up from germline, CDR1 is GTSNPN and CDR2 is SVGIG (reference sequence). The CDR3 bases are TGTGCCTGGAGTGTGTTGGCTAATGAAAAACTGTTTTTT. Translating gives CAWSVLANEKLFF.

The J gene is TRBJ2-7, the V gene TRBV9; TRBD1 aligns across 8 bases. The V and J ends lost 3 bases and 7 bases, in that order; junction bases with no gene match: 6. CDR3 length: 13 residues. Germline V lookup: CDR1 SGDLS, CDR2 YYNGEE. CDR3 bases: TGTGCCAGCAGCGCCGGGACAGGTAAAGAGCAGTACTTC. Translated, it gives CASSAGTGKEQYF.

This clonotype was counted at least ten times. Written as DNA, the CDR3 is TGTGCCAGCAGCCAAGTGAGGGGCGGTGGCTACACCTTC. It encodes CASSQVRGGGYTF. This chain links TRBV3-1 with TRBJ1-2; weak D call: TRBD1 (5 bases). Germline V gene sequence: CDR1 LGHDT, CDR2 YNNKEL (reference sequence). Deletions cut 1 base from V and 7 bases from J, with 10 bases between. The CDR3 runs to 13 residues.

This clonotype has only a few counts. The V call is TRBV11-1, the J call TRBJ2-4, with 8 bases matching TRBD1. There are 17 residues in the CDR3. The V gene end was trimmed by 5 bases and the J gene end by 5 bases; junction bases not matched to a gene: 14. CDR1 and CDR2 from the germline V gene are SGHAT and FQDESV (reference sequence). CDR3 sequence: CASSPYPLDRAQNIQYF. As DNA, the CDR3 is TGTGCCAGCAGCCCTTACCCGTTGGACAGGGCCCAAAACATTCAGTACTTC. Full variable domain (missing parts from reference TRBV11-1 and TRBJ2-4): EAEVAQSPRYKITEKSQAVAFWCDPISGHATLYWYRQILGQGPELLVQFQDESVVDDSQLPKDRFSAERLKGVDSTLKIQPAELGDSAMYLCASSPYPLDRAQNIQYFGAGTRLSVL.

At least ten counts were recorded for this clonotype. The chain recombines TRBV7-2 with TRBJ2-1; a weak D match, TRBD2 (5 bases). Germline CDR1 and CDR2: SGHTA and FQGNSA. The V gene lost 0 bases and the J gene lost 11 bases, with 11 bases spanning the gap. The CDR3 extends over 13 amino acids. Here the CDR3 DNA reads TGTGCCAGCAGCTTAGCGGCGGCTAGCCAGCAGTTCTTC. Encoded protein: CASSLAAASQQFF.

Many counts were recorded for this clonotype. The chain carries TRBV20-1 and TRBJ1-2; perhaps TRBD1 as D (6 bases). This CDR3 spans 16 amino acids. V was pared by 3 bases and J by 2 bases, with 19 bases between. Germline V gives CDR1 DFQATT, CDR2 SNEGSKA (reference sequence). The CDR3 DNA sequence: TGCAGTGCTAGGTCGGCGGGGGCGGTTAGGAACTATGGCTACACCTTC. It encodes CSARSAGAVRNYGYTF.

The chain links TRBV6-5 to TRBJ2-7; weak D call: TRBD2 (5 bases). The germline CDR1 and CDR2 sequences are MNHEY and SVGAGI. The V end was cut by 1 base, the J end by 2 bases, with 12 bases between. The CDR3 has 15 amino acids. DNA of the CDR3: TGTGCCAGCAGTTACTGGGCGGGCGCCCCCTACGAGCAGTACTTC. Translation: CASSYWAGAPYEQYF.

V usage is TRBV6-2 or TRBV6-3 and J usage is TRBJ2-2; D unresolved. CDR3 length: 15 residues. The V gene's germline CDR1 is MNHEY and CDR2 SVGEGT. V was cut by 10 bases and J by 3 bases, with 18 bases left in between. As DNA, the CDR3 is TGTGCCACCTTTGAGACATCTGTGTACACCGGGGAGCTGTTTTTT. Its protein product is CATFETSVYTGELFF.

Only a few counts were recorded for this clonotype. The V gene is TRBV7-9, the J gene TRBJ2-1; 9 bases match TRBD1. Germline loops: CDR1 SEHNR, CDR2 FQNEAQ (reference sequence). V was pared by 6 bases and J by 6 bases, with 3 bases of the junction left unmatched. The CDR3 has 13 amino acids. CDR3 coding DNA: TGTGCCAGCAGAAGACAGGGGGGCAATGAGCAGTTCTTC. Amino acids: CASRRQGGNEQFF.

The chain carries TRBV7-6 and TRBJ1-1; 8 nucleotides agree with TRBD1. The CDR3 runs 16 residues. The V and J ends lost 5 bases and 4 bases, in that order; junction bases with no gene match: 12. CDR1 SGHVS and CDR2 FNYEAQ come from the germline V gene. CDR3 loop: CASSPDRGSPGTEAFF. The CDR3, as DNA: TGTGCCAGCAGCCCCGACAGGGGCTCTCCGGGCACTGAAGCTTTCTTT.

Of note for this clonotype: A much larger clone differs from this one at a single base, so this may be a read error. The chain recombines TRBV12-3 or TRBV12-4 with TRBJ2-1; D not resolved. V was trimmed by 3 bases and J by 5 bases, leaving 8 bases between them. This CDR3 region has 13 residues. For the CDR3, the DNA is TGTGCCAGCAGTTTTGGCGCTAACAATGAGCAGTTCTTC. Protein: CASSFGANNEQFF.

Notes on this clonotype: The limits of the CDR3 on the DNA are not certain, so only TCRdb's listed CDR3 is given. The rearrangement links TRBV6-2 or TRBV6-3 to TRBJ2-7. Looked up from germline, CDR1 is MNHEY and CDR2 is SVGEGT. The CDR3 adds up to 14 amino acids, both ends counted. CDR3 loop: CASSSSANSYEQYF.